The 13 T cell receptor beta chains presented below share a single source sample, sequenced in a study of cytomegalovirus exposure and HLA in healthy donors. The protocol was immunoSEQ multiplex PCR, while the TCRdb copy is restricted to in-frame clones and leaves out a portion. The sample comprises about 110,000 clones, approximately 90% of which are singletons, and roughly 1.4% rests with the top ten. Sequencing input: PBMCs. The receptors come from a woman aged 25-40 years in good health and CMV-seropositive.

This chain links TRBV29-1 with TRBJ1-5; 7 bases map to TRBD1. Germline CDR1 SQVTM, CDR2 ANQGSEA. This CDR3 comprises 14 residues. The V segment lost 6 bases and the J segment 9 bases; nucleotides outside the gene matches: 14. CDR3 sequence reads: CSVAPGTADGPQHF. DNA of the CDR3: TGCAGCGTCGCCCCGGGGACAGCGGATGGGCCCCAGCATTTT. Complete variable domain (other parts from reference TRBV29-1 and TRBJ1-5): SAVISQKPSRDICQRGTSLTIQCQVDSQVTMMFWYRQQPGQSLTLIATANQGSEATYESGFVIDKFPISRPNLTFSTLTVSNMSPEDSSIYLCSVAPGTADGPQHFGDGTRLSIL.

The V call is TRBV2, the J call TRBJ2-2; TRBD1 aligns across 9 bases. The junction had 13 bases not matched to a gene; V was cut back by 8 bases and J by 6 bases. CDR3 size: 16 residues. Germline V gives CDR1 SNHLY, CDR2 FYNNEI. DNA of the CDR3: TGTGCCAGCGGGGGTCCGGGACAGGGTAGTCCCGGGGAGCTGTTTTTT. It encodes CASGGPGQGSPGELFF.

This chain connects TRBV5-4 to TRBJ2-1, with D possibly matching TRBD2 (5 bases). CDR3 size: 16 residues. Trimming took 4 bases from V and 2 from J, leaving 16 bases between them. Germline CDR1 SGHNT, CDR2 YYREEE (reference sequence). CDR3 region: CASSQSSEFAYNEQFF. For the CDR3, the DNA is TGTGCCAGCAGCCAGAGTAGCGAATTCGCCTACAATGAGCAGTTCTTC.

This chain connects TRBV30 to TRBJ2-7, with a weak D call TRBD1 (5 bases). Per germline, CDR1 GTSNPN and CDR2 SVGIG (reference sequence). Trimming shortened V by 1 base and J by 3 bases, and 10 bases separated the two germline ends. The CDR3 totals 13 residues. This CDR3 is CAWSEQDLYEQYF. In DNA form, the CDR3 reads TGTGCCTGGAGTGAACAGGACCTCTACGAGCAGTACTTC.

The count of this clone is one. The chain carries TRBV15 and TRBJ1-1, with unresolved D. V was shortened by 0 bases and J by 0 bases, with 5 bases between the two germline ends. CDR3 length: 14 amino acids. Germline values: CDR1 LNHNV, CDR2 YYDKDF (reference sequence). In nucleotides, the CDR3 is TGTGCCACCAGCAGAGATTCCATGAACACTGAAGCTTTCTTT. Its translation is CATSRDSMNTEAFF.

The chain recombines TRBV30 with TRBJ2-3; 9 bases map to TRBD2. The CDR3 has 13 residues. Trimming cost V 1 base and J 7 bases; bases outside gene matches: 3. Germline V gives CDR1 GTSNPN, CDR2 SVGIG (reference sequence). The CDR3 spells CAWSGLAGHTQYF. The CDR3 DNA sequence: TGTGCCTGGAGTGGGCTAGCGGGACATACGCAGTATTTT.

The V call is TRBV5-1, the J call TRBJ1-6, with TRBD1 identical over 10 bases. J lost 4 bases, V lost 5 bases, and 3 bases had no gene match. Germline V gene data show CDR1 as SGHRS and CDR2 as YFSETQ. The CDR3 contains 15 residues. CDR3 nucleotide sequence: TGCGCCAGCAGAGGGGGACAGGGGTATAATTCACCCCTCCACTTT. Protein sequence: CASRGGQGYNSPLHF.

The V gene is TRBV6-1, the J gene TRBJ1-4; tentatively, D is TRBD1 (5 bases). The CDR3 extends over 14 amino acids. Trimming cost V 8 bases and J 8 bases, with 18 bases left between them. The V gene's germline CDR1 is MNHNS and CDR2 SASEGT. DNA for the CDR3: TGTGCCAGCTCCTATGGGGCCAACGGCGAAAAACTGTTTTTT. It translates to CASSYGANGEKLFF.

The sample holds one count of this clone. This rearrangement joins TRBV5-5 to TRBJ2-7; no clear D. The CDR3 consists of 14 residues. V was trimmed by 2 bases and J by 3 bases, leaving 12 bases between them. From germline, CDR1 is SGHKS and CDR2 YYEKEE (reference sequence). CDR3 in DNA: TGTGCCAGCAGCTTTCTCCTGGTCGGCTACGAGCAGTACTTC. It translates to CASSFLLVGYEQYF.

This sequence joins TRBV10-2 and TRBJ2-7; 8 bases fit TRBD1. Germline trimming cut 5 bases from V and 2 bases from J; bases unmatched to any gene: 2. The V gene's germline CDR1 is WSHSY and CDR2 SAAADI. CDR3 length: 13 amino acids. This CDR3 is CASSKTGAYEQYF. CDR3 sequence (DNA): TGCGCCAGCAGTAAGACAGGGGCCTACGAGCAGTACTTC.

The CDR3 sequence is CSAVSGEQYF. The DNA of the CDR3 is TGCAGTGCCGTTAGTGGCGAGCAGTACTTC. The genes are TRBV20-1 and TRBJ2-7; D call uncertain. Trimming pared 6 bases from V and 6 bases from J, leaving 9 bases between. Germline V gene data show CDR1 as DFQATT and CDR2 as SNEGSKA (reference sequence). The CDR3 sequence is 10 residues long.

This clone was seen a single time. The chain links TRBV30 to TRBJ2-7; D possibly corresponds to TRBD2 (5 bases). Per germline, CDR1 GTSNPN and CDR2 SVGIG (reference sequence). The CDR3 runs to 13 residues. The V end was cut by 2 bases, the J end by 6 bases, with 14 bases between. Written as DNA, the CDR3 is TGTGCCTGGAGTCAGGACTCGATCCGCGAGCAGTACTTC. Translating it yields CAWSQDSIREQYF.

In this sample, this clone turned up once. In DNA form, the CDR3 reads TGTGCCAGCAGCAGCTTTAGACTCACCGGGGAGCTGTTTTTT. Amino acids: CASSSFRLTGELFF. This sequence joins TRBV11-2 and TRBJ2-2; D is ambiguous. V was cut by 5 bases and J by 4 bases, with 11 bases left in between. This CDR3 comprises 14 residues. The germline gives CDR1 SGHAT, CDR2 FQNNGV.